The 9 T cell receptor beta chains listed next were all sequenced from one sample in a study of blood T cells in healthy people across ages. Then a second PCR, running roughly 7 to 11 cycles, was carried out with a sample-barcoded 5' primer and a J-beta primer mix. TCRdb processed the 5' RACE reads anew with MiXCR; each CDR3 protein has one entry. The sample carries about a million distinct CDR3 sequences, about 48% recorded once. What was sequenced was blood. The origin of the receptors is a man under 40 in good health.

This clonotype appeared a single time. This rearrangement joins TRBV20-1 to TRBJ1-1; unclear D gene. Germline assignment: CDR1 DFQATT and CDR2 SNEGSKA (reference sequence). Trimming stripped 6 bases from V and 0 bases from J, with 14 bases between. The CDR3 runs 14 residues. In nucleotides, the CDR3 is TGCAGTGCGAGACTGACCGGTATGAACACTGAAGCTTTCTTT. This encodes CSARLTGMNTEAFF.

A few counts support this clonotype. The J gene is TRBJ2-7, the V gene TRBV6-2 or TRBV6-3; TRBD1 matches 9 bases. CDR3 size: 15 residues. Looked up from germline, CDR1 is MNHEY and CDR2 is SVGEGT. The V and J ends lost 4 bases and 4 bases, in that order; junction bases with no gene match: 8. The CDR3 spells CASSFPGTGNYEQYF. CDR3 in DNA: TGTGCCAGCAGTTTCCCCGGGACAGGGAATTACGAGCAGTACTTC.

The rearrangement joins TRBV20-1 to TRBJ2-3; D uncertain. This CDR3 is 11 amino acids long. V dropped 7 bases and J dropped 5 bases, with 10 bases sitting between them. The germline V gene has CDR1 DFQATT and CDR2 SNEGSKA (reference sequence). CDR3 sequence reads: CSGQEKDTQYF. CDR3 nucleotide sequence: TGCAGTGGGCAGGAGAAAGATACGCAGTATTTT.

The chain uses TRBV14 and TRBJ1-2, with D uncertain. From germline, CDR1 is SGHDN and CDR2 FVKESK. This CDR3 contains 13 residues. Trimming took off 1 base at V and 4 bases at J, with 7 bases between the two ends. The CDR3 nucleotides are TGTGCCAGCAGCCAAGGCGGATTCTATGGCTACACCTTC. It is translated as CASSQGGFYGYTF.

This clonotype was counted once. V usage is TRBV7-2 and J usage is TRBJ2-5, with D possibly TRBD1 on 6 matching bases. The DNA end is more similar to TRBJ2-7, so the J call may be wrong. The germline CDR1 and CDR2 sequences are SGHTA and FQGNSA. This CDR3 contains 15 residues. The CDR3 DNA reads TGTGCCAGCAGCTTAGAGCAGGGGCGTGGTTACGAGCAGTACTTC. Translating it yields CASSLEQGRGYEQYF.

The chain couples TRBV27 to TRBJ2-6, with D maybe TRBD2 (5 bases). Trimming left V 10 bases short and J 1 base short, with 14 bases between. Germline V gene data show CDR1 as MNHEY and CDR2 as SMNVEV (reference sequence). This CDR3 spans 15 amino acids. This chain's CDR3 is CATKGRGSGANVLTF. CDR3 nucleotide sequence: TGTGCCACGAAGGGTAGAGGGTCTGGGGCCAACGTCCTGACTTTC.

The V call is TRBV28, the J call TRBJ2-7; 11 nucleotides line up with TRBD2. With V trimmed by 7 bases and J by 9 bases, 17 bases remained unmatched. Germline lookup yields CDR1 MDHEN and CDR2 SYDVKM. CDR3 length: 16 residues. In DNA form, the CDR3 reads TGTGCCAGCAATTTGGCAGGGACTAGCGGTACTCCCGTGCAGTACTTC. It encodes CASNLAGTSGTPVQYF.

In this sample, this clonotype turned up a few times. V gene TRBV12-3 or TRBV12-4 combines with J gene TRBJ2-3; the match to TRBD1 covers 11 bases. V trimming: 5 bases; J trimming: 0 bases; junction bases outside the gene matches: 4. The CDR3 sequence is 16 residues long. The CDR3 reads CASSVGQGVSTDTQYF. CDR3 sequence (DNA): TGTGCCAGCAGTGTGGGACAGGGGGTTAGCACAGATACGCAGTATTTT.

This clonotype was seen a handful of times. The chain links TRBV28 to TRBJ1-1; TRBD1 might be the D (5 bases). Deletions cut 7 bases from V and 8 bases from J, with 17 bases between. The V gene's germline CDR1 is MDHEN and CDR2 SYDVKM. This CDR3 comprises 13 residues. The CDR3 nucleotides read TGTGCCAGCATCCCTGAAGGGAGGGGCGAAGCTTTCTTT. Protein product: CASIPEGRGEAFF.